The 30 T cell receptor beta chains reported below all come from one sample, sequenced in a study of OX40 agonist ivuxolimab in advanced cancers. Sequencing used immunoSEQ multiplex PCR; TCRdb keeps in-frame clones, though not all of them. The sample has tens of thousands of clones, approximately 90% seen once. The material sequenced was CD4+ or CD8+ T cells sorted from blood, taken in a trial of the OX40 agonist ivuxolimab. Receptors originate from an adult with an advanced solid tumor such as melanoma, head and neck, liver or kidney cancer.

The chain couples TRBV14 to TRBJ2-5, with 13 bases matching TRBD2. V shed 5 bases and J 5 bases; nucleotides not matched to a gene: 5. Per the germline V gene, CDR1 is SGHDN and CDR2 is FVKESK. The CDR3 length is 15 residues. CDR3 nucleotides: TGTGCCAGCAGCGAACTAGCGGGAGGGTCGGAGACCCAGTACTTC. This codes for CASSELAGGSETQYF.

The gene calls are TRBV6-6 and TRBJ1-1; the D is unclear. CDR1 and CDR2 (germline): MNHNY, SVGAGI (reference sequence). V dropped 2 bases and J dropped 10 bases, with 17 bases sitting between them. The CDR3 is made up of 14 amino acids. CDR3 coding DNA: TGTGCCAGCAGTTACGAGGCAGTTCAAATGGGAGCTTTCTTT. This sequence encodes CASSYEAVQMGAFF.

This clone was counted only a few times. The chain links TRBV28 to TRBJ1-6; no firm D call. The CDR3 has 13 amino acids. Germline V gene sequence: CDR1 MDHEN, CDR2 SYDVKM. Trimming removed 8 bases from V and 0 bases from J, with 5 bases in between. DNA for the CDR3: TGTGCCAGCCTCAGCTCCTATAATTCACCCCTCCACTTT. As protein: CASLSSYNSPLHF.

V and J are TRBV9 and TRBJ2-1; D call uncertain. This CDR3 contains 11 residues. CDR1 and CDR2 (germline): SGDLS, YYNGEE. Trimming stripped 0 bases from V and 8 bases from J, with 3 bases between. CDR3 in DNA: TGTGCCAGCAGCGTAGCCGATGAGCAGTTCTTC. Its translation is CASSVADEQFF.

The V and J genes are TRBV20-1 and TRBJ2-1; the D gene could be TRBD1 or TRBD2 (5 bases each). The germline V gene has CDR1 DFQATT and CDR2 SNEGSKA (reference sequence). Trimming took 6 bases from V and 11 from J, leaving 14 bases between them. The CDR3 spans 11 residues. The CDR3 here is CSASGRPKQFF. CDR3 nucleotides: TGCAGTGCGTCGGGACGACCGAAGCAGTTCTTC.

This rearrangement joins TRBV15 to TRBJ1-5, with D unresolved. CDR1 is LNHNV and CDR2 is YYDKDF in the germline V gene (reference sequence). The V gene lost 0 bases and the J gene lost 5 bases, with 8 bases spanning the gap. This CDR3 region has 14 residues. The CDR3, as DNA: TGTGCCACCAGCAGAGATCGGTCGGATCAGCCCCAGCATTTT. Protein sequence: CATSRDRSDQPQHF.

The CDR3 loop is CASLQDPNYGYTF. The CDR3 coding sequence is TGTGCCAGCCTCCAGGACCCTAACTATGGCTACACCTTC. V gene TRBV28 combines with J gene TRBJ1-2; D gene unclear. V shed 8 bases and J shed 0 bases, with 10 bases lying between them. In germline, CDR1 is MDHEN, CDR2 SYDVKM. The CDR3 covers 13 residues.

The chain combines TRBV28 with TRBJ2-4; 7 nucleotides agree with TRBD1. J lost 4 bases, V lost 4 bases, and 10 bases had no gene match. Per the germline V gene, CDR1 is MDHEN and CDR2 is SYDVKM. The CDR3 runs to 16 residues. CDR3 DNA: TGTGCCAGCAGTTCTGGACAGGCGAGGTTTAAAAACATTCAGTACTTC. This codes for CASSSGQARFKNIQYF.

The chain joins TRBV9 to TRBJ2-2; the match to TRBD2 covers 9 bases. CDR3 length: 15 amino acids. Germline values: CDR1 SGDLS, CDR2 YYNGEE. V lost 2 bases and J lost 5; bases outside the gene matches: 4. CDR3 residues: CASSVGTSWTGELFF. The CDR3 DNA sequence: TGTGCCAGCAGCGTGGGGACTAGCTGGACCGGGGAGCTGTTTTTT.

The V and J genes are TRBV6-4 and TRBJ2-7, with D tentatively TRBD2 (7 bases). This CDR3 has 13 residues. V lost 8 bases to trimming and J lost 3 bases, with 14 bases between them. Germline CDR1 and CDR2: MRHNA and SNTAGT. DNA of the CDR3: TGTGCCAGCCGGGCGGGGGCCCTCTACGAGCAGTACTTC. This codes for CASRAGALYEQYF.

Only one count was recorded for this clone. The CDR3: CASSPGLAALGVFHEQFF. The CDR3 DNA reads TGTGCCAGCAGTCCGGGACTAGCCGCACTAGGGGTTTTCCATGAGCAGTTCTTC. This chain uses TRBV7-8 with TRBJ2-1; 9 bases agree with TRBD2. The CDR3 runs 18 residues. Germline V CDR1 and CDR2: SGHVS, FQNEAQ. The junction had 20 bases not matched to a gene; V was cut back by 6 bases and J by 8 bases. The variable domain in full, completed from reference TRBV7-8 and TRBJ2-1, reads GAGVSQSPRYKVAKRGQDVALRCDPISGHVSLFWYQQALGQGPEFLTYFQNEAQLDKSGLPSDRFFAERPEGSVSTLKIQRTQQEDSAVYLCASSPGLAALGVFHEQFFGPGTRLTVL.

V and J are TRBV5-6 and TRBJ2-1, with TRBD2 matching 7 bases. Per the germline V gene, CDR1 is SGHDT and CDR2 is YYEEEE. The CDR3 spans 15 residues. Trimming took 2 bases from V and 5 from J; bases not matched to a gene: 7. DNA of the CDR3: TGTGCCAGCAGCTTTGTTGGGGGAGGGAACAATGAGCAGTTCTTC. Translating gives CASSFVGGGNNEQFF. The whole variable domain, remainder taken from reference TRBV5-6 and TRBJ2-1, is DAGVTQSPTHLIKTRGQQVTLRCSPKSGHDTVSWYQQALGQGPQFIFQYYEEEERQRGNFPDRFSGHQFPNYSSELNVNALLLGDSALYLCASSFVGGGNNEQFFGPGTRLTVL.

This sequence joins TRBV28 and TRBJ2-5, with D possibly being TRBD1 or TRBD2 (5 bases each). The length of the CDR3 is 16 residues. The germline CDR1 and CDR2 sequences are MDHEN and SYDVKM. The V and J ends lost 2 bases and 3 bases respectively, with 16 bases between them. This CDR3 reads CASSLIGAWTEETQYF. CDR3 coding DNA: TGTGCCAGCAGTTTAATCGGGGCCTGGACCGAAGAGACCCAGTACTTC. Full variable domain (remainder filled in from reference TRBV28 and TRBJ2-5): DVKVTQSSRYLVKRTGEKVFLECVQDMDHENMFWYRQDPGLGLRLIYFSYDVKMKEKGDIPEGYSVSREKKERFSLILESASTNQTSMYLCASSLIGAWTEETQYFGPGTRLLVL.

The V call is TRBV19, the J call TRBJ2-5, with D perhaps matching TRBD2 (6 bases). The CDR3 totals 15 residues. V shed 2 bases and J shed 1 base, with 11 bases lying between them. The germline CDR1 and CDR2 sequences are LNHDA and SQIVND (reference sequence). The CDR3 nucleotides are TGTGCCAGTAGTATAAGAGCGGGCCTCCAAGAGACCCAGTACTTC. Translated, it gives CASSIRAGLQETQYF.

This clone was seen more than once but under ten times. This sequence joins TRBV6-6 and TRBJ2-2; TRBD2 might be the D (6 bases). Trimming shortened V by 7 bases and J by 2 bases, and 14 bases separated the two germline ends. Germline V CDR1 and CDR2: MNHNY, SVGAGI (reference sequence). This CDR3 spans 15 amino acids. As DNA, the CDR3 is TGTGCCAGCAAACCGGGACTGGTTAACACCGGGGAGCTGTTTTTT. It is translated as CASKPGLVNTGELFF.

This chain links TRBV5-1 with TRBJ2-7; D ambiguous. Germline V gene sequence: CDR1 SGHRS, CDR2 YFSETQ. V was trimmed by 2 bases and J by 5 bases, leaving 14 bases between them. The CDR3 length is 14 residues. The CDR3 loop reads CASSFGPLVNEQYF. The CDR3 nucleotides read TGCGCCAGCAGCTTCGGGCCGTTGGTCAACGAGCAGTACTTC.

The rearrangement uses TRBV4-1 and TRBJ1-6, with TRBD1 matching over 10 bases. The CDR3 runs 16 residues. Unmatched junction bases numbered 2, after V lost 1 base and J lost 5 bases. Germline CDR1 MGHRA, CDR2 YSYEKL. The CDR3 nucleotides are TGCGCCAGCAGCCAAGGACAGGGGGCGGATAATTCACCCCTCCACTTT. Translated, it gives CASSQGQGADNSPLHF.

The V call is TRBV11-3, the J call TRBJ1-1, with D unresolved. This CDR3 region has 13 residues. Germline V lookup: CDR1 SGHNT, CDR2 YENEEA. V lost 5 bases to trimming and J lost 3 bases, with 10 bases between them. The CDR3 DNA follows: TGTGCCAGCAGCGTAAGTTTCCACACTGAAGCTTTCTTT. It yields the protein CASSVSFHTEAFF.

In its sample, this clone was seen a few times. The chain is built from TRBV23-1 and TRBJ1-2; 8 nucleotides line up with TRBD1. TRBV23-1 is reported as an ORF; its role is uncertain. V was pared by 3 bases and J by 7 bases, with 16 bases of the junction left unmatched. The CDR3 sequence is 17 residues long. CDR3 coding DNA: TGCGCCAGCAGTCAGCCTGACTTTGGACAGGGCGGTCGTGGCTACACCTTC. Its protein product is CASSQPDFGQGGRGYTF.

The chain carries TRBV6-6 and TRBJ1-5; D might be TRBD1 (6 bases). CDR1 and CDR2 (germline): MNHNY, SVGAGI (reference sequence). Trimming shortened V by 7 bases and J by 0 bases, and 10 bases separated the two germline ends. CDR3 length equals 14 residues. This CDR3 is CASTGQTSNQPQHF. CDR3 DNA: TGTGCCAGCACCGGACAGACTAGCAATCAGCCCCAGCATTTT.

The chain has TRBV6-1 and TRBJ2-7; 10 nucleotides agree with TRBD1. V was clipped by 6 bases and J by 7 bases; unmatched bases: 3. Germline CDR1 MNHNS, CDR2 SASEGT. The CDR3 loop spans 12 amino acids. CDR3 sequence: CASRGQGWEQYF. CDR3 coding DNA: TGTGCCAGCAGGGGACAGGGGTGGGAGCAGTACTTC.

The chain joins TRBV15 to TRBJ1-1; perhaps TRBD1 as D (5 bases). This CDR3 region has 19 residues. V dropped 0 bases and J dropped 5 bases, with 25 bases sitting between them. Per the germline V gene, CDR1 is LNHNV and CDR2 is YYDKDF (reference sequence). The CDR3 is CATSRERGVRSLGGTEAFF. The CDR3 DNA reads TGTGCCACCAGCAGAGAAAGGGGAGTCCGGAGCCTTGGGGGAACTGAAGCTTTCTTT.

The chain recombines TRBV7-2 with TRBJ1-1; 7 bases line up with TRBD1. Losses at the gene ends were 2 bases for V and 0 bases for J; bases not matched to a gene: 3. The CDR3 sequence is 15 residues long. Germline assignment: CDR1 SGHTA and CDR2 FQGNSA. The CDR3 spells CASSLRGTVNTEAFF. CDR3 sequence (DNA): TGTGCCAGCAGCTTAAGAGGGACAGTGAACACTGAAGCTTTCTTT.

The chain is built from TRBV28 and TRBJ2-2; 7 bases are a match to TRBD2. The CDR3 extends over 16 amino acids. CDR1 is MDHEN, CDR2 SYDVKM, per germline. After removal of 3 bases from V and 1 base from J, the junction contained 5 bases not matched to a gene. The CDR3 spells CASSFIPSGNTGELFF. The CDR3 DNA reads as TGTGCCAGCAGTTTTATCCCTAGCGGGAACACCGGGGAGCTGTTTTTT.

V gene TRBV15 combines with J gene TRBJ2-7; either TRBD1 or TRBD2 may supply D (6 bases each). Germline V lookup: CDR1 LNHNV, CDR2 YYDKDF (reference sequence). This CDR3 has 15 residues. V was cut by 0 bases and J by 4 bases, with 13 bases left in between. CDR3 in DNA: TGTGCCACCAGCAGAGATTGGGGGGCATGGTACGAGCAGTACTTC. Translating gives CATSRDWGAWYEQYF.

The chain links TRBV19 to TRBJ2-2, with 7 bases fitting TRBD1. The CDR3 is made up of 16 amino acids. CDR1 and CDR2 (germline): LNHDA, SQIVND (reference sequence). The junction had 13 bases not matched to a gene; V was cut back by 7 bases and J by 5 bases. In nucleotides, the CDR3 is TGTGCCAGTAAAGCTGACAGGGCCTCGAGGACCGGGGAGCTGTTTTTT. Translating gives CASKADRASRTGELFF.

The V call is TRBV19, the J call TRBJ1-2; TRBD1 aligns across 11 bases. Trimming at V came to 3 bases and at J to 4 bases, leaving 4 bases not matched to a gene. The germline V gene has CDR1 LNHDA and CDR2 SQIVND (reference sequence). The CDR3 runs 15 residues. DNA for the CDR3: TGTGCCAGTAGTATCGGCGGGACAGGGGGCTATGGCTACACCTTC. It codes for CASSIGGTGGYGYTF.

The chain is built from TRBV7-2 and TRBJ2-1, with D maybe TRBD1 (5 bases). This CDR3 has 15 amino acids. V dropped 4 bases and J dropped 2 bases, with 12 bases sitting between them. Germline-derived CDR1 and CDR2 are SGHTA and FQGNSA. The CDR3 region is CASSSGAETYNEQFF. CDR3 DNA: TGTGCCAGCAGCTCTGGGGCGGAGACCTACAATGAGCAGTTCTTC.

V is TRBV30 and J is TRBJ2-1, with 7 positions matching TRBD2. The trim removed 0 bases at V and 4 bases at J, leaving 3 bases unmatched. The CDR3 is 14 residues long. Germline CDR1 GTSNPN, CDR2 SVGIG (reference sequence). The chain's CDR3 is CAWSVLRGYNEQFF. CDR3 DNA: TGTGCCTGGAGTGTACTGCGGGGGTACAATGAGCAGTTCTTC.

Only one count was recorded for this clone. The gene calls are TRBV9 and TRBJ2-5; D remains ambiguous. V dropped 0 bases and J dropped 5 bases, with 11 bases sitting between them. Germline CDR1 is SGDLS and CDR2 is YYNGEE. This CDR3 region has 14 residues. The CDR3 nucleotides are TGTGCCAGCAGCGTAGAGATAGCTACGGAGACCCAGTACTTC. Residues: CASSVEIATETQYF.